A selection of T cell receptor beta chains follows, all from one sample in a study. TCRdb passed the multiplex PCR reads through MiXCR, listing each CDR3 protein once. The table shows some 2,500 distinct CDR3 sequences, with 4% to 5% occurring only once. The sample taken for sequencing was naive CD4+ T cells sorted from blood. The receptors shown here come from a female donor with breast cancer. CDR3s leave out the opening cysteine and the closing phenylalanine or tryptophan.

V gene,CDR3 protein
TRBV12-3/TRBV12-4,ASSLPGFDGYT
TRBV12-3/TRBV12-4,ASRPGQANYGYT
TRBV12-3/TRBV12-4,ASSLSFYGYT
TRBV12-3/TRBV12-4,ASSLVSGLTYGYT
TRBV12-3/TRBV12-4,ASRRQGIDGYT
TRBV12-3/TRBV12-4,ASSLWVDYGYT
TRBV12-3/TRBV12-4,ASSLGALGLGYT
TRBV12-3/TRBV12-4,ASSPSGSVNYGYT
TRBV12-3/TRBV12-4,ASSEGFNYGYT
TRBV12-3/TRBV12-4,ASSSGPVYGYT
TRBV12-3/TRBV12-4,ASRTQGRHGYT
TRBV12-3/TRBV12-4,ASRTGTAANYGYT
TRBV12-3/TRBV12-4,ASSSPDRPAYGYT
TRBV12-3/TRBV12-4,ASSPDRVRYGYT
TRBV12-3/TRBV12-4,ASSYRDRGPIDGYT
TRBV12-3/TRBV12-4,ASFRANYGYT
TRBV12-3/TRBV12-4,AITGNYGYT
TRBV12-3/TRBV12-4,ASRIAGTGYGYT
TRBV12-3/TRBV12-4,ASSPVTRGSGYGYT
TRBV12-3/TRBV12-4,ASSLTGTAASYGYT
TRBV12-3/TRBV12-4,ASSPTRHYGYT
TRBV12-3/TRBV12-4,ASSQEGVGNVGYT
TRBV12-3/TRBV12-4,ASSLGRGIWGYT
TRBV12-3/TRBV12-4,ASSSRDREINYGYT
TRBV12-3/TRBV12-4,ASSLSRPYGYT
TRBV12-3/TRBV12-4,ASSLYGYGYT
TRBV12-3/TRBV12-4,ASSTGQGLT
TRBV12-3/TRBV12-4,ASRLFRDYT
TRBV12-3/TRBV12-4,ASSSGAQGGYT
TRBV12-3/TRBV12-4,ASSPLNYGYT
TRBV12-3/TRBV12-4,ASSLPGQNYGYT
TRBV12-3/TRBV12-4,ASSSPTGNYGYT
TRBV12-3/TRBV12-4,ASSQLQGPVGYGYT
TRBV12-3/TRBV12-4,ASSPTDRPDGYT
TRBV12-3/TRBV12-4,ASTPTGLNYGYT
TRBV12-3/TRBV12-4,ASRDGQPLNNYGYT
TRBV12-3/TRBV12-4,ASSLALGQPYGYT
TRBV12-3/TRBV12-4,ASSRYTTGDAGYT
TRBV12-3/TRBV12-4,ASSSTKGGYT
TRBV12-3/TRBV12-4,ASSQPGQGFYGYT
TRBV12-3/TRBV12-4,ASSTGEGYGYT
TRBV12-3/TRBV12-4,ASSSPSGNWAYGYT
TRBV12-3/TRBV12-4,ASSMTAYGYT
TRBV12-3/TRBV12-4,ASRTQAYGYT
TRBV12-3/TRBV12-4,ASSLVSTYYGYT
TRBV12-3/TRBV12-4,ASRLDSRPNYGYT